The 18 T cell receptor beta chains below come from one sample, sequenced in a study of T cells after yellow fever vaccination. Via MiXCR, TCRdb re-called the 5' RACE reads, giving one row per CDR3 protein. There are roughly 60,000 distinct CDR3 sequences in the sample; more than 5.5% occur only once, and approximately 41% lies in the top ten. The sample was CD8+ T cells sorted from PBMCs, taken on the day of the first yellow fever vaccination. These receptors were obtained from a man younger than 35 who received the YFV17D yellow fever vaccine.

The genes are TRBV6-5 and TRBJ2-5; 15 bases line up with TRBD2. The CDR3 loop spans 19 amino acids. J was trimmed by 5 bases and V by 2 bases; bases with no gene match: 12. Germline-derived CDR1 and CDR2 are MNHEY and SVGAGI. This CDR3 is CASSYTPWTSGGAGETQYF. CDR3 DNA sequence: TGTGCCAGCAGTTACACTCCCTGGACTAGCGGGGGGGCTGGGGAGACCCAGTACTTC.

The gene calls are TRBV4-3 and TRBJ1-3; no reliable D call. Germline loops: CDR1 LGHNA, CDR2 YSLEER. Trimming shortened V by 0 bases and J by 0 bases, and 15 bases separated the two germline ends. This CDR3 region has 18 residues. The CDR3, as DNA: TGCGCCAGCAGCCAAGATCTCGCCGGGGTAGTCTCTGGAAACACCATATATTTT. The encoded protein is CASSQDLAGVVSGNTIYF.

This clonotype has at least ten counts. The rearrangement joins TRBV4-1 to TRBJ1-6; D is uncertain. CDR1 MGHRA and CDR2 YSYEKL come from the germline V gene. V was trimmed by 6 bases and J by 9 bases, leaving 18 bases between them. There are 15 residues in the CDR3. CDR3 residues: CASREWGLGPSPLHF. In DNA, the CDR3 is TGCGCCAGCAGGGAATGGGGTTTAGGACCTTCACCCCTCCACTTT.

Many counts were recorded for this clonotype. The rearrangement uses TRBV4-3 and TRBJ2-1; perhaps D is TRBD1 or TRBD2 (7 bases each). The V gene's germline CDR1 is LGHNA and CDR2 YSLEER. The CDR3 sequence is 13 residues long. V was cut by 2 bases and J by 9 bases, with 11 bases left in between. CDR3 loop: CASSQFRGGEQFF. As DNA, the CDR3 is TGCGCCAGCAGCCAATTCAGGGGGGGTGAGCAGTTCTTC.

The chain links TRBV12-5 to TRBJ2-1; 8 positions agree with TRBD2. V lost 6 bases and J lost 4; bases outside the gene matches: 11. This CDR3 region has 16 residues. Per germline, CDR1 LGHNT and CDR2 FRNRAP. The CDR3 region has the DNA TGTGCTAGTGGCTCGAGGGTAGCGGGGCCGTACAATGAGCAGTTCTTC. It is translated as CASGSRVAGPYNEQFF.

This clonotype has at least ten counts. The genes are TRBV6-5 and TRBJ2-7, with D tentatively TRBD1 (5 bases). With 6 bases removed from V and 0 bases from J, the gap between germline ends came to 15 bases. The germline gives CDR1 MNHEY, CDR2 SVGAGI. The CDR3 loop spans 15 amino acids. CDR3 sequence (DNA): TGTGCCAGCAGGTTAGGCTCAGGGAACTCCTACGAGCAGTACTTC. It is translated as CASRLGSGNSYEQYF.

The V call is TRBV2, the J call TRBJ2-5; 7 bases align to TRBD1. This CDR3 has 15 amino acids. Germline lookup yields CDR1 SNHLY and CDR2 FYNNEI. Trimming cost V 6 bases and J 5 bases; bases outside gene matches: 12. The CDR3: CASRARQGLYETQYF. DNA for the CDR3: TGTGCCAGCAGGGCAAGACAGGGATTGTATGAGACCCAGTACTTC. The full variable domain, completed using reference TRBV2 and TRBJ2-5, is EPEVTQTPSHQVTQMGQEVILRCVPISNHLYFYWYRQILGQKVEFLVSFYNNEISEKSEIFDDQFSVERPDGSNFTLKIRSTKLEDSAMYFCASRARQGLYETQYFGPGTRLLVL.

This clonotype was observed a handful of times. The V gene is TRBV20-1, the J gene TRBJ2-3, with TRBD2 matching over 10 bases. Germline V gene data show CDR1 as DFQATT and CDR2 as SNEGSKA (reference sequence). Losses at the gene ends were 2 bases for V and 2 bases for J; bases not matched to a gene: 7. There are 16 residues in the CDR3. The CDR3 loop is CSARFLAGVTTDTQYF. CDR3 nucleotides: TGCAGTGCTAGATTCCTAGCGGGGGTGACCACAGATACGCAGTATTTT.

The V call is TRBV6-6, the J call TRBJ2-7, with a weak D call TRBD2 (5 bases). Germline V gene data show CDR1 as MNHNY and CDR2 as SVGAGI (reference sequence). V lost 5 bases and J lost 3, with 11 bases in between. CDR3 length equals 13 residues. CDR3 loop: CASSGGGFYEQYF. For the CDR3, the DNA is TGTGCCAGCAGTGGTGGAGGATTCTACGAGCAGTACTTC.

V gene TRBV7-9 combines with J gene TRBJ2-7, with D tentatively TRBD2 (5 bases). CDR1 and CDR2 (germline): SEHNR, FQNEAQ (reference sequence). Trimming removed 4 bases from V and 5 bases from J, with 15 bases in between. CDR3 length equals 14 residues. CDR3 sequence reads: CASSSGSPGDEQYF. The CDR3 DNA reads TGTGCCAGCAGCTCCGGCTCGCCCGGGGACGAGCAGTACTTC.

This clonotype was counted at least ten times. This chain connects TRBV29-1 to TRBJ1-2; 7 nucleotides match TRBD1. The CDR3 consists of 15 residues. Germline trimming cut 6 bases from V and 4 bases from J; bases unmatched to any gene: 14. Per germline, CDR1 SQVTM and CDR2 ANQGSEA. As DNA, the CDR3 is TGCAGCGTCGCGATTACGACAGGGTCTCCCTATGGCTACACCTTC. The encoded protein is CSVAITTGSPYGYTF. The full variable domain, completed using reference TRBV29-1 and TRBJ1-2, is SAVISQKPSRDICQRGTSLTIQCQVDSQVTMMFWYRQQPGQSLTLIATANQGSEATYESGFVIDKFPISRPNLTFSTLTVSNMSPEDSSIYLCSVAITTGSPYGYTFGSGTRLTVV.

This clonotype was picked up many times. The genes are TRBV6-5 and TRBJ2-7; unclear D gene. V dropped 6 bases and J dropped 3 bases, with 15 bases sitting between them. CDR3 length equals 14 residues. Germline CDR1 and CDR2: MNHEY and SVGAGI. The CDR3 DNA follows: TGTGCCAGCAGAACACCGGACCCTTTCTACGAGCAGTACTTC. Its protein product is CASRTPDPFYEQYF.

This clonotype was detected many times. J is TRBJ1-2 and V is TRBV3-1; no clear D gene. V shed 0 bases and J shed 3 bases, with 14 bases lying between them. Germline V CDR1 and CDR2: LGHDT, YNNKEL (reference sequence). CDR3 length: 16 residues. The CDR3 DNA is TGTGCCAGCAGCCAAGATGGAGCCGTAGCTTACTATGGCTACACCTTC. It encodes CASSQDGAVAYYGYTF.

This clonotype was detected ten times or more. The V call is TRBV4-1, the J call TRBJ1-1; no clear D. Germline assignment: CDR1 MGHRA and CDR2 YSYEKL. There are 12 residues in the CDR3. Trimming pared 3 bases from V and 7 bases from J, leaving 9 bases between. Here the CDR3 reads CASSQSYGEAFF. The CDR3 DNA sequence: TGCGCCAGCAGCCAGAGTTACGGTGAAGCTTTCTTT.

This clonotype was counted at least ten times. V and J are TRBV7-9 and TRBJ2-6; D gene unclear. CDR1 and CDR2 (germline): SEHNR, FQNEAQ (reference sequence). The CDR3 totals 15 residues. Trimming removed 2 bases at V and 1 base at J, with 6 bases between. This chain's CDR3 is CASSLMQSGANVLTF. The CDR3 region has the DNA TGTGCCAGCAGCTTAATGCAATCTGGGGCCAACGTCCTGACTTTC.

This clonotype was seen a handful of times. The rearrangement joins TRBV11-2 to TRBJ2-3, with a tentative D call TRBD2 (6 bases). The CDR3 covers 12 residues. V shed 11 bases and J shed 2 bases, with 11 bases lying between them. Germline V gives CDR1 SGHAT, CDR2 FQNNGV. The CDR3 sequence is CAAGHLTDTQYF. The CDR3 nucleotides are TGTGCCGCGGGGCACCTCACAGATACGCAGTATTTT.

The CDR3 reads CASSPSGTSLNEQFF. The CDR3 DNA follows: TGTGCCAGCAGTCCATCCGGGACTAGCCTCAATGAGCAGTTCTTC. The chain uses TRBV7-3 and TRBJ2-1; 9 bases line up with TRBD2. Losses at the gene ends were 6 bases for V and 6 bases for J; bases not matched to a gene: 9. CDR3 length: 15 residues. The germline V gene has CDR1 SGHTA and CDR2 FQGTGA.

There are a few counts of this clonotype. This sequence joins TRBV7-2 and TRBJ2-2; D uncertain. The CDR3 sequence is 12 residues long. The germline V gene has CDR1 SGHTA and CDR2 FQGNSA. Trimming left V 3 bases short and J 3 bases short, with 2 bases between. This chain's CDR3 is CASSFYTGELFF. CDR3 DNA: TGTGCCAGCAGCTTCTACACCGGGGAGCTGTTTTTT.